The 11 T cell receptor beta chains below all came from one sample that was sequenced in a study of T cell changes during pregnancy in multiple sclerosis. TCRdb keeps only in-frame clones here, not all; method: immunoSEQ multiplex PCR. Counted here are 30,000 to 50,000 clones, about 91% occurring once; the ten biggest clones make up around 0.73%. The sample consisted of CD4+ T cells from peripheral blood mononuclear cells, taken in the third trimester of pregnancy. These receptors originate from a female donor with multiple sclerosis, enrolled in a pregnancy study.

This chain uses TRBV18 with TRBJ1-4; D possibly corresponds to TRBD1 (5 bases). The V end was cut by 3 bases, the J end by 5 bases, with 10 bases between. The length of the CDR3 is 14 residues. The germline V gene encodes CDR1 KGHSH and CDR2 LQKENI. CDR3 DNA sequence: TGTGCCAGCTCACCCAGGGTCCCGAATGAAAAACTGTTTTTT. Amino acids: CASSPRVPNEKLFF.

The rearrangement joins TRBV10-2 to TRBJ2-7; 7 nucleotides align to TRBD2. This CDR3 comprises 14 residues. Germline values: CDR1 WSHSY, CDR2 SAAADI. J lost 3 bases, V lost 7 bases, and 9 bases had no gene match. The CDR3 bases are TGCGCCAGCAAAAAATTAGCGGGCGGCTACGAGCAGTACTTC. The encoded protein is CASKKLAGGYEQYF.

The V call is TRBV21-1, the J call TRBJ2-5; the table gives TRBD2 as D, unverified against the DNA. TRBV21-1 is a documented pseudogene. CDR3 length equals 13 residues. Here the CDR3 reads CASSKEKGAAQYF. As DNA, the CDR3 is TGTGCCAGCAGCAAAGAGAAAGGTGCGGCCCAGTACTTC.

The chain combines TRBV5-6 with TRBJ1-2, with D possibly TRBD1 on 5 matching bases. V lost 2 bases to trimming and J lost 4 bases, with 9 bases between them. This CDR3 is 13 amino acids long. Germline CDR1 and CDR2: SGHDT and YYEEEE. The CDR3 DNA follows: TGTGCCAGCAGCTTTGGGGCGAGCTATGGCTACACCTTC. Its protein is CASSFGASYGYTF.

The chain combines TRBV4-1 with TRBJ1-1; the D is unclear. Germline V gene sequence: CDR1 MGHRA, CDR2 YSYEKL. Trimming cost V 1 base and J 6 bases, with 9 bases left between them. The CDR3 consists of 13 residues. For the CDR3, the DNA is TGCGCCAGCAGCCAAGGGGCGGGCGCTGAAGCTTTCTTT. Its translation is CASSQGAGAEAFF.

This rearrangement joins TRBV19 to TRBJ2-2, with D possibly being TRBD2 (6 bases). V lost 1 base to trimming and J lost 8 bases, with 8 bases between them. Germline V lookup: CDR1 LNHDA, CDR2 SQIVND (reference sequence). The CDR3 length is 13 residues. This CDR3 is CASSIAGGGELFF. CDR3 bases: TGTGCCAGTAGTATAGCCGGAGGGGGGGAGCTGTTTTTT.

The J gene is TRBJ2-1, the V gene TRBV10-1; D is ambiguous. The CDR3 has 14 amino acids. Germline V lookup: CDR1 WNHNN, CDR2 SYGVQD (reference sequence). The V end was cut by 0 bases, the J end by 5 bases, with 8 bases between. The CDR3 sequence: CASSESYRDNEQFF. Here the CDR3 DNA reads TGCGCCAGCAGTGAGTCCTACCGAGACAATGAGCAGTTCTTC.

This rearrangement joins TRBV5-1 to TRBJ2-7; a possible D gene is TRBD2 (5 bases). Germline-derived CDR1 and CDR2 are SGHRS and YFSETQ. This CDR3 is built from 14 residues. Trimming pared 5 bases from V and 1 base from J, leaving 13 bases between. The CDR3 coding sequence is TGCGCCAGCAGTCCCGAACCGGGGTCCTACGAGCAGTACTTC. Amino acids: CASSPEPGSYEQYF.

The sample holds one count of this clone. The rearrangement joins TRBV30 to TRBJ2-7; 10 positions match TRBD1. V lost 2 bases and J lost 5; bases outside the gene matches: 6. This CDR3 has 14 residues. From germline, CDR1 is GTSNPN and CDR2 SVGIG (reference sequence). The CDR3 is CAWSPGQGRDEQYF. CDR3 DNA: TGTGCCTGGAGTCCGGGACAGGGGAGGGACGAGCAGTACTTC.

This chain links TRBV10-3 with TRBJ2-3; the match to TRBD2 covers 7 bases. After removal of 8 bases from V and 0 bases from J, the junction contained 8 bases not matched to a gene. This CDR3 comprises 15 residues. The germline V gene encodes CDR1 ENHRY and CDR2 SYGVKD. The CDR3 protein is CAIATSAPSTDTQYF. CDR3 coding DNA: TGTGCCATCGCAACTAGCGCCCCTAGCACAGATACGCAGTATTTT.

This CDR3 reads CASSPGQGNQPQHF. The CDR3 DNA reads TGTGCCAGCTCCCCAGGACAGGGCAATCAGCCCCAGCATTTT. The chain couples TRBV18 to TRBJ1-5; 7 bases are a match to TRBD1. V was clipped by 6 bases and J by 2 bases; unmatched bases: 4. The germline V gene has CDR1 KGHSH and CDR2 LQKENI. The CDR3 has 14 residues.